The 17 T cell receptor beta chains listed next were all sequenced from one sample in a study of blood T cells in healthy people across ages. The use of a sample-barcoded 5' primer and a J-beta primer mix characterized a second PCR of about 7 to 12 cycles. MiXCR, applied by TCRdb to the 5' RACE reads, yields one record per CDR3 protein. The sample lists under 1 million distinct CDR3 sequences, under 55% occurring once. The specimen sequenced was blood. The receptors were gathered from a man aged 55 to 70 in good health.

The chain combines TRBV6-2 or TRBV6-3 with TRBJ2-1, with D perhaps TRBD1 or TRBD2 (5 bases each). The CDR3 runs 17 residues. CDR1 is MNHEY and CDR2 is SVGEGT in the germline V gene. Trimming shortened V by 4 bases and J by 5 bases, and 21 bases separated the two germline ends. The CDR3 region has the DNA TGTGCCAGCAGTTTTGTCCCCCCGTTGGGGGTCAACAATGAGCAGTTCTTC. This gives the protein CASSFVPPLGVNNEQFF.

A note on this clonotype: This may stem from a read error, because a much larger clone lies one nucleotide away. The chain recombines TRBV24-1 with TRBJ2-1, with 10 bases lining up with TRBD2. The CDR3 is 17 residues long. Looked up from germline, CDR1 is KGHDR and CDR2 is SFDVKD. CDR3 nucleotides: TGTGCCACCAGTGATTTAAGGACTAGCGGAGTCTACAATGTGCAGTTCTTC. Its protein is CATSDLRTSGVYNVQFF.

The chain employs TRBV4-3 and TRBJ1-4, with D possibly matching TRBD1 (6 bases). V was cut by 1 base and J by 7 bases, with 13 bases left in between. This CDR3 comprises 15 residues. The germline gives CDR1 LGHNA, CDR2 YSLEER. The CDR3 nucleotides are TGCGCCAGCAGCCAAGGGTTCGGACAGAGTGAAAAACTGTTTTTT. Encoded protein: CASSQGFGQSEKLFF.

Of note for this clonotype: A junction boundary mismatches the germline segment, possibly from a read error. V is TRBV6-2 or TRBV6-3 and J is TRBJ1-2; D not resolved. The CDR3 sequence is 15 residues long. Germline lookup yields CDR1 MNHEY and CDR2 SVGEGT. CDR3 nucleotide sequence: TGTGCCAGCAGTTACTCAGAGGGAACCAACTATGGCAACACCTTC. Its translation is CASSYSEGTNYGNTF.

The chain recombines TRBV20-1 with TRBJ2-5, with 9 bases identical to TRBD1. TRBJ2-7 matches the DNA end more closely, so the J call is doubtful. CDR3 length: 17 amino acids. Germline V gene data show CDR1 as DFQATT and CDR2 as SNEGSKA (reference sequence). The CDR3 coding sequence is TGCAGTGCCTATGTCCCGGGACAGGGAAAGTTACTCTACGAGCAGTACTTC. Its translation: CSAYVPGQGKLLYEQYF.

This clonotype turned up a few times. This chain uses TRBV20-1 with TRBJ1-5, with D possibly being TRBD1 (5 bases). The V end lost 5 bases, the J end lost 5 bases, and 13 bases lay between the germline ends. Germline V CDR1 and CDR2: DFQATT, SNEGSKA (reference sequence). The length of the CDR3 is 13 residues. The chain's CDR3 is CSASSGPDQPQHF. Written as DNA, the CDR3 is TGCAGTGCTTCTTCAGGGCCAGATCAGCCCCAGCATTTT.

Remarks on this clonotype: At one end, the junction sequence differs from germline, possibly due to a read error. The CDR3 protein is CAGSAGGNEQFF. CDR3 bases: TGTGCCGGGAGTGCTGGGGGCAATGAGCAGTTCTTC. The chain is built from TRBV30 and TRBJ2-1; D possibly uses TRBD1 or TRBD2 (5 bases each). The germline gives CDR1 GTSNPN, CDR2 SVGIG (reference sequence). This CDR3 contains 12 residues.

This clonotype showed up just a few times. The genes are TRBV12-3 or TRBV12-4 and TRBJ2-1, with 10 bases lining up with TRBD1. This CDR3 region has 15 residues. Trimming removed 5 bases from V and 2 bases from J; junction bases left unmatched: 3. CDR3 sequence (DNA): TGTGCCAGCAGTGTCGACAGGGGGCCCTACAATGAGCAGTTCTTC. The encoded protein is CASSVDRGPYNEQFF.

The table lists this clonotype with many counts. The rearrangement links TRBV5-8 to TRBJ2-7; 9 positions match TRBD1. CDR1 and CDR2 from the germline V gene are SGHTS and YDEGEE. The CDR3 covers 14 residues. The junction had 6 bases not matched to a gene; V was cut back by 4 bases and J by 4 bases. The DNA for the CDR3 is TGTGCCAGCAGCCTGGGACAGGGTATGTACGAGCAGTACTTC. Amino acid sequence: CASSLGQGMYEQYF.

As to this clonotype: This could be a read error, since a much larger clone is one nucleotide away. V gene TRBV29-1 combines with J gene TRBJ2-7; 11 nucleotides agree with TRBD1. The better agreement between TRBJ2-5 and the DNA end casts doubt on the J call. Per the germline V gene, CDR1 is SQVTM and CDR2 is ANQGSEA. The CDR3 covers 15 residues. For the CDR3, the DNA is TGCAGCATGACGAGGACAGGGGGCGGATCGGAGACCCAGTACTTC. Amino acid sequence: CSMTRTGGGSETQYF.

The rearrangement links TRBV10-3 to TRBJ2-7; maybe TRBD2 (5 bases). In germline, CDR1 is ENHRY, CDR2 SYGVKD. The V and J ends lost 4 bases and 3 bases respectively, with 10 bases between them. This CDR3 has 13 amino acids. The CDR3 loop is CAISAGLNYEQYF. CDR3 DNA: TGTGCCATCAGTGCTGGACTGAACTACGAGCAGTACTTC.

The V call is TRBV12-3 or TRBV12-4, the J call TRBJ2-7, with 8 bases fitting TRBD1. V trimming: 8 bases; J trimming: 4 bases; junction bases outside the gene matches: 4. The CDR3 spans 12 residues. The CDR3 loop reads CASGQGNYEQYF. The CDR3 nucleotides read TGTGCCAGCGGACAGGGTAATTACGAGCAGTACTTC.

This clonotype showed up just a few times. This sequence joins TRBV12-3 or TRBV12-4 and TRBJ2-1; no clear D gene. The ends were cut back, 3 bases at V and 8 bases at J, with 11 bases in the middle. The CDR3 sequence is 13 residues long. CDR3 DNA sequence: TGTGCCAGCAGTTTTCCTGGGATTTATGAGCAGTTCTTC. It codes for CASSFPGIYEQFF.

The V gene is TRBV19, the J gene TRBJ2-5, with 7 bases fitting TRBD2. Looked up from germline, CDR1 is LNHDA and CDR2 is SQIVND (reference sequence). CDR3 length: 14 residues. The trim removed 3 bases at V and 4 bases at J, leaving 5 bases unmatched. The CDR3 region has the DNA TGTGCCAGTAGTATGCGGGGGAGGATAGAGACCCAGTACTTC. Its protein is CASSMRGRIETQYF.

V gene TRBV18 combines with J gene TRBJ2-3; 11 bases match TRBD1. This CDR3 is 16 amino acids long. Germline lookup yields CDR1 KGHSH and CDR2 LQKENI. The trim removed 5 bases at V and 5 bases at J, leaving 9 bases unmatched. The CDR3 DNA sequence: TGTGCCAGCTCATTCACCGGACAGGGGGCGGGAGATACGCAGTATTTT. Translated: CASSFTGQGAGDTQYF.

The rearrangement links TRBV7-6 to TRBJ1-1, with D unresolved. This CDR3 comprises 13 residues. Germline values: CDR1 SGHVS, CDR2 FNYEAQ. The ends were cut back, 4 bases at V and 0 bases at J, with 6 bases in the middle. The CDR3: CASSSLMNTEAFF. DNA for the CDR3: TGTGCCAGCAGCTCCCTCATGAACACTGAAGCTTTCTTT.

This clonotype was detected ten times or more. V is TRBV12-3 or TRBV12-4 and J is TRBJ2-5; 7 bases align to TRBD2. CDR3 length: 15 amino acids. The V gene end was trimmed by 3 bases and the J gene end by 7 bases; junction bases not matched to a gene: 11. Here the CDR3 reads CASSLASGVVGTQYF. The CDR3 bases are TGTGCCAGCAGTTTGGCAAGCGGGGTGGTAGGGACCCAGTACTTC.